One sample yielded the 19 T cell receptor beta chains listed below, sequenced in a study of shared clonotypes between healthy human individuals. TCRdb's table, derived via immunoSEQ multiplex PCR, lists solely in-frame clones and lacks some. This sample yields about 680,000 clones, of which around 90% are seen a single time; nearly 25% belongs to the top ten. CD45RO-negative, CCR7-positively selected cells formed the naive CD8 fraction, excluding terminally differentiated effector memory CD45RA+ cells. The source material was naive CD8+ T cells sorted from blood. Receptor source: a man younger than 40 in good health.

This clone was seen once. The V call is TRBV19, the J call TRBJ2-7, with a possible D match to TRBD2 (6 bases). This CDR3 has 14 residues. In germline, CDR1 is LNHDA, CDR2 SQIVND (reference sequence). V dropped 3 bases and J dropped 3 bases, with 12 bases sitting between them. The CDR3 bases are TGTGCCAGTAGTATGAATTTGGGGGGCTACGAGCAGTACTTC. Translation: CASSMNLGGYEQYF.

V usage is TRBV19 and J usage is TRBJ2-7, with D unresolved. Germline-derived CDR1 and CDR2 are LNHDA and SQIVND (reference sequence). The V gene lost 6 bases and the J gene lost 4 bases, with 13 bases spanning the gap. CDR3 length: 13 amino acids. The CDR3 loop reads CASRPRGSYEQYF. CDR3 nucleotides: TGTGCCAGTAGGCCAAGAGGAAGTTACGAGCAGTACTTC.

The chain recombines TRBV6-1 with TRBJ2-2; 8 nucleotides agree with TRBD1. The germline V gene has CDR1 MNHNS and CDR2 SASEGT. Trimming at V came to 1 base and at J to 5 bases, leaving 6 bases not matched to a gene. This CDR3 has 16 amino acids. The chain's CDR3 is CASSEEGQGRTGELFF. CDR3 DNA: TGTGCCAGCAGTGAAGAAGGACAGGGACGTACCGGGGAGCTGTTTTTT.

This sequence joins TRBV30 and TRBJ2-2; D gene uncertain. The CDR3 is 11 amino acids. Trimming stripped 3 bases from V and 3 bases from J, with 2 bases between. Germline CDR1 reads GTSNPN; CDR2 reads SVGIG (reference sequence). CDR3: CAWSHTGELFF. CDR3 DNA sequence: TGTGCCTGGAGCCACACCGGGGAGCTGTTTTTT.

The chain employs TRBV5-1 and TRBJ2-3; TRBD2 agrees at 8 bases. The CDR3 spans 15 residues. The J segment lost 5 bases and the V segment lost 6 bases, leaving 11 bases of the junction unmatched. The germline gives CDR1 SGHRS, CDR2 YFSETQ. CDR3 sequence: CASTETSGSLDTQYF. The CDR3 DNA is TGCGCCAGCACGGAAACTAGCGGATCGTTAGATACGCAGTATTTT.

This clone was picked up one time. Here the CDR3 reads CSVVGRVVRGGPYEQYF. The CDR3 nucleotides are TGCAGCGTTGTGGGCAGGGTCGTTAGAGGCGGACCCTACGAGCAGTACTTC. The V call is TRBV29-1, the J call TRBJ2-7; possible D gene TRBD1, 5 bases. V lost 4 bases and J lost 2, with 24 bases in between. The germline V gene encodes CDR1 SQVTM and CDR2 ANQGSEA. The CDR3 sequence is 17 residues long.

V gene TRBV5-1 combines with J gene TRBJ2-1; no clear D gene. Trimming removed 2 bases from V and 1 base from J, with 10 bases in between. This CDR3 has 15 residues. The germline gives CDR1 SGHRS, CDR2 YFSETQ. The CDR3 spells CASSFGGVSYNEQFF. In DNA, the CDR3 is TGCGCCAGCAGCTTCGGCGGAGTGTCCTACAATGAGCAGTTCTTC.

The CDR3 sequence is CASSIRDWGQAYTGELFF. DNA for the CDR3: TGTGCCAGTAGTATTCGGGATTGGGGACAGGCGTACACCGGGGAGCTGTTTTTT. This rearrangement joins TRBV19 to TRBJ2-2; TRBD1 agrees at 8 bases. The CDR3 runs 18 residues. With V trimmed by 3 bases and J by 3 bases, 12 bases remained unmatched. CDR1 LNHDA and CDR2 SQIVND come from the germline V gene (reference sequence).

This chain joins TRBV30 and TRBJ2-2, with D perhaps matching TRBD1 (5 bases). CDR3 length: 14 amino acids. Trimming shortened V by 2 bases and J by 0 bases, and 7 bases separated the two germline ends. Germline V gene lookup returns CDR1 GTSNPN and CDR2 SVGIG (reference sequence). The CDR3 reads CAWSRTTNTGELFF. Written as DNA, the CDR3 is TGTGCCTGGAGTCGGACAACGAACACCGGGGAGCTGTTTTTT.

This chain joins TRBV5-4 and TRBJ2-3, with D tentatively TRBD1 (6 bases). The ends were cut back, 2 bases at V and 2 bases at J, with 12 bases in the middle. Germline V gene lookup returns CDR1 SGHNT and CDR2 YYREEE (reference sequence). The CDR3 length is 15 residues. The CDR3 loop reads CASSFRQVNTDTQYF. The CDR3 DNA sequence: TGTGCCAGCAGCTTTAGACAGGTGAACACAGATACGCAGTATTTT. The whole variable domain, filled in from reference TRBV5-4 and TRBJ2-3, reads ETGVTQSPTHLIKTRGQQVTLRCSSQSGHNTVSWYQQALGQGPQFIFQYYREEENGRGNFPPRFSGLQFPNYSSELNVNALELDDSALYLCASSFRQVNTDTQYFGPGTRLTVL.

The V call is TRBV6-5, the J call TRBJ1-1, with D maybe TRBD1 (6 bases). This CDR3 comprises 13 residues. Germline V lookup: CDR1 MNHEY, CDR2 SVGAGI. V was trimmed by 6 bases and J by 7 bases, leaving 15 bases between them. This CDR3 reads CASREDRSIEAFF. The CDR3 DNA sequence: TGTGCCAGCAGGGAGGACAGATCAATTGAAGCTTTCTTT.

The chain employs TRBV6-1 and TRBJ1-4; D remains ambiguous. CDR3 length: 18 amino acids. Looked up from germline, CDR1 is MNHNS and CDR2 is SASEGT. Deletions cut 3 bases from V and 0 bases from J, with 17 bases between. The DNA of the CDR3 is TGTGCCAGCAGTGAGTTGGGTTGGGCAGAGCCAACTAATGAAAAACTGTTTTTT. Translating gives CASSELGWAEPTNEKLFF.

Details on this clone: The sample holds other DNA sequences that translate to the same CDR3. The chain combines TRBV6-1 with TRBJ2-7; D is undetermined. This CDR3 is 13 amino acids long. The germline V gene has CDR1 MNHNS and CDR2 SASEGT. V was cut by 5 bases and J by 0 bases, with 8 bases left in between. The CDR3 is CASSLTGSYEQYF. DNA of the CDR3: TGTGCCAGCAGTCTGACTGGCTCCTACGAGCAGTACTTC.

CDR3 DNA sequence: TGTGCCAGCAGTTTAATAGCGGGAAGGCTATACAATGAGCAGTTCTTC. Translation: CASSLIAGRLYNEQFF. This chain links TRBV27 with TRBJ2-1, with 8 bases that match TRBD2. Germline CDR1 reads MNHEY; CDR2 reads SMNVEV (reference sequence). After removal of 2 bases from V and 4 bases from J, the junction contained 7 bases not matched to a gene. The CDR3 totals 16 residues.

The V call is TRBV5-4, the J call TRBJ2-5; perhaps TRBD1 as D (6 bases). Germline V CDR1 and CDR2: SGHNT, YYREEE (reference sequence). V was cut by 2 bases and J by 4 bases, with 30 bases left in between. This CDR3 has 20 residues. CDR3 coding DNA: TGTGCCAGCAGCTTTTTGGCAGGGGAAGAACCAAAGCCCGATCTAGAGACCCAGTACTTC. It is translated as CASSFLAGEEPKPDLETQYF.

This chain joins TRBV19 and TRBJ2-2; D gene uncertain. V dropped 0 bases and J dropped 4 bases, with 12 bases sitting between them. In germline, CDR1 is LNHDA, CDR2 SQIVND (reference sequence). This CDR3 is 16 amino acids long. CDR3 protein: CASSIDSADITGELFF. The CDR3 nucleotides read TGTGCCAGTAGTATAGATTCGGCAGATATCACCGGGGAGCTGTTTTTT. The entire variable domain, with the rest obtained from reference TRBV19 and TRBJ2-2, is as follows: DGGITQSPKYLFRKEGQNVTLSCEQNLNHDAMYWYRQDPGQGLRLIYYSQIVNDFQKGDIAEGYSVSREKKESFPLTVTSAQKNPTAFYLCASSIDSADITGELFFGEGSRLTVL.

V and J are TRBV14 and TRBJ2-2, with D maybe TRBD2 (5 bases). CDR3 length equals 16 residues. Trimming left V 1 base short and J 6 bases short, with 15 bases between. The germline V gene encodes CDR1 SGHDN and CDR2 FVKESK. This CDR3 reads CASSQALLVSPGELFF. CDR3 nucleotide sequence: TGTGCCAGCAGCCAAGCCCTACTAGTTTCGCCCGGGGAGCTGTTTTTT.

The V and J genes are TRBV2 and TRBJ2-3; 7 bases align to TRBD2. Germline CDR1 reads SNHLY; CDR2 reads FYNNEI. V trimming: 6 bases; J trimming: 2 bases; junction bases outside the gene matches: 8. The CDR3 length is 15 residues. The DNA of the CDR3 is TGTGCCAGCAGGCCTCTAGCGGATTACACAGATACGCAGTATTTT. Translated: CASRPLADYTDTQYF.

The CDR3 loop reads CASSHSGDETQYF. The CDR3 nucleotides are TGTGCCAGCAGCCATTCAGGGGATGAGACCCAGTACTTC. The chain links TRBV7-9 to TRBJ2-5, with D tentatively TRBD1 (6 bases). The CDR3 is 13 amino acids. Trimming removed 5 bases at V and 5 bases at J, with 12 bases between. Per germline, CDR1 SEHNR and CDR2 FQNEAQ (reference sequence).